Each of the 21 T cell receptor beta chains below was sequenced from the same sample in a study of response to subunit inactivated influenza vaccine. TCRdb reprocessed the RT-PCR reads with MiXCR, giving one entry per CDR3 protein. The sample includes about 180,000 distinct CDR3 sequences, nearly 9.5% of them seen just once. The material was non-naive T cells sorted from PBMCs, obtained on the day of vaccination. The receptor set was obtained from a man aged 50 or older who received an inactivated influenza vaccine.

This clonotype showed up just a few times. The chain is built from TRBV6-1 and TRBJ2-5; no definite D call. The V and J ends lost 4 bases and 0 bases respectively, with 9 bases between them. CDR1 and CDR2 (germline): MNHNS, SASEGT. The CDR3 has 14 amino acids. The DNA for the CDR3 is TGTGCCAGCAGTGGCCGGTCACACCAAGAGACCCAGTACTTC. Translation gives CASSGRSHQETQYF.

This chain uses TRBV7-2 with TRBJ2-3; D perhaps matches TRBD2 (6 bases). There are 15 residues in the CDR3. Germline V gives CDR1 SGHTA, CDR2 FQGNSA. Trimming removed 5 bases at V and 1 base at J, with 13 bases between. In nucleotides, the CDR3 is TGTGCCAGCAGCCGTCGACTAGAACGCACAGATACGCAGTATTTT. Amino acid sequence: CASSRRLERTDTQYF. Full variable domain (missing parts from reference TRBV7-2 and TRBJ2-3): GAGVSQSPSNKVTEKGKDVELRCDPISGHTALYWYRQSLGQGLEFLIYFQGNSAPDKSGLPSDRFSAERTGGSVSTLTIQRTQQEDSAVYLCASSRRLERTDTQYFGPGTRLTVL.

In its sample, this clonotype was seen a few times. This chain links TRBV27 with TRBJ2-6, with unresolved D. The CDR3 is made up of 14 amino acids. The V gene's germline CDR1 is MNHEY and CDR2 SMNVEV (reference sequence). Trimming took off 6 bases at V and 0 bases at J, with 6 bases between the two ends. CDR3 DNA sequence: TGTGCCAGCAGAGAGAGCTCTGGGGCCAACGTCCTGACTTTC. It specifies CASRESSGANVLTF.

The rearrangement links TRBV7-3 to TRBJ2-5; 8 bases are shared with TRBD2. CDR3 length equals 17 residues. Trimming took 10 bases from V and 0 from J; bases not matched to a gene: 16. CDR1 is SGHTA and CDR2 is FQGTGA in the germline V gene. The CDR3 region has the DNA TGTGCCATCGGCTCGGGCGGCGGGGGGCCCGACCAAGAGACCCAGTACTTC. Translation gives CAIGSGGGGPDQETQYF.

This clonotype was seen a few times. This chain connects TRBV20-1 to TRBJ2-7, with 11 bases aligning to TRBD2. The J segment lost 4 bases and the V segment lost 3 bases, leaving 8 bases of the junction unmatched. CDR1 and CDR2 (germline): DFQATT, SNEGSKA (reference sequence). CDR3 size: 15 residues. The CDR3 region is CSASSASSGRYEQYF. CDR3 nucleotide sequence: TGCAGTGCTAGCTCTGCGTCTAGCGGGAGGTACGAGCAGTACTTC.

This clonotype was detected many times. This chain uses TRBV12-3 or TRBV12-4 with TRBJ2-3, with D perhaps being TRBD1 or TRBD2 (5 bases each). V lost 4 bases and J 3 bases, leaving 8 bases between the germline ends. This CDR3 contains 13 residues. CDR3 bases: TGTGCCAGCAGTTGGGGACCGACAGATACGCAGTATTTT. Its protein product is CASSWGPTDTQYF.

This clonotype was picked up a small number of times. This chain uses TRBV29-1 with TRBJ1-5; no firm D call. The V end was cut by 4 bases, the J end by 7 bases, with 11 bases between. The length of the CDR3 is 12 residues. Germline CDR1 reads SQVTM; CDR2 reads ANQGSEA. The CDR3 loop is CSVADPAQPQHF. CDR3 coding DNA: TGCAGCGTTGCGGACCCGGCCCAGCCCCAGCATTTT.

Here the CDR3 reads CATSSRGQPGTEAFF. For the CDR3, the DNA is TGTGCCACCAGCAGCAGGGGGCAACCAGGTACTGAAGCTTTCTTT. The rearrangement joins TRBV15 to TRBJ1-1; the match to TRBD1 covers 8 bases. Germline loops: CDR1 LNHNV, CDR2 YYDKDF (reference sequence). This CDR3 spans 15 amino acids. Trimming at V came to 3 bases and at J to 5 bases, leaving 8 bases not matched to a gene.

This clonotype was detected a few times. CDR3 protein: CASSYLGSSYNSPLHF. CDR3 sequence (DNA): TGCGCCAGCAGCTACTTGGGGAGCTCCTATAATTCACCCCTCCACTTT. The rearrangement joins TRBV5-1 to TRBJ1-6, with D hard to call. Germline V gene sequence: CDR1 SGHRS, CDR2 YFSETQ. V was cut by 3 bases and J by 0 bases, with 10 bases left in between. The CDR3 extends over 16 amino acids.

In its sample, this clonotype was seen a few times. The chain combines TRBV5-1 with TRBJ1-2, with D unclear. Germline CDR1 and CDR2: SGHRS and YFSETQ. The CDR3 totals 14 residues. The V and J ends lost 4 bases and 1 base respectively, with 11 bases between them. The CDR3 protein is CASSPEGRNYGYTF. The CDR3 DNA is TGCGCCAGCAGCCCGGAGGGCCGTAACTATGGCTACACCTTC.

The rearrangement joins TRBV29-1 to TRBJ2-3; D remains ambiguous. CDR1 and CDR2 (germline): SQVTM, ANQGSEA. This CDR3 has 13 residues. The V end lost 6 bases, the J end lost 0 bases, and 10 bases lay between the germline ends. The CDR3 loop reads CSVSLDSTDTQYF. CDR3 DNA: TGCAGCGTCTCATTGGACAGCACAGATACGCAGTATTTT.

The J gene is TRBJ2-3, the V gene TRBV6-1; TRBD1 matches at 7 bases. J gave up 3 bases and V 5 bases, and 5 bases lay outside the gene matches. CDR1 and CDR2 (germline): MNHNS, SASEGT. This CDR3 region has 14 residues. CDR3 DNA: TGTGCCAGCAGTCGGGACAGCAAAACAGATACGCAGTATTTT. As protein: CASSRDSKTDTQYF.

This clonotype has more than one count but fewer than ten. The V gene is TRBV9, the J gene TRBJ2-2, with 10 bases matching TRBD2. The CDR3 runs 15 residues. Germline trimming cut 0 bases from V and 6 bases from J; bases unmatched to any gene: 2. Germline loops: CDR1 SGDLS, CDR2 YYNGEE. CDR3 amino acids: CASSVEAGGPGELFF. The DNA of the CDR3 is TGTGCCAGCAGCGTAGAAGCGGGGGGGCCCGGGGAGCTGTTTTTT.

This clonotype was seen a handful of times. V gene TRBV20-1 combines with J gene TRBJ1-1; tentatively, D is TRBD1 (6 bases). This CDR3 is 14 amino acids long. Germline V gives CDR1 DFQATT, CDR2 SNEGSKA (reference sequence). Trimming removed 2 bases at V and 6 bases at J, with 16 bases between. The CDR3 nucleotides are TGCAGTGCTAGACCGGGACAAGATTCGTCTGAAGCTTTCTTT. Protein product: CSARPGQDSSEAFF.

This clonotype was found a few times. This sequence joins TRBV29-1 and TRBJ2-7; possibly TRBD1 or TRBD2 for D (7 bases each). Trimming removed 6 bases from V and 4 bases from J, with 19 bases in between. From germline, CDR1 is SQVTM and CDR2 ANQGSEA. The CDR3 sequence is 14 residues long. DNA for the CDR3: TGCAGCGTCGGGAGGCAGGGGGAGAGTTACGAGCAGTACTTC. It yields the protein CSVGRQGESYEQYF.

This clonotype was counted at least ten times. One junction end does not reproduce the germline sequence, and a read error may be involved. The chain combines TRBV7-9 with TRBJ2-7, with D perhaps being TRBD1 or TRBD2 (6 bases each). The germline CDR1 and CDR2 sequences are SEHNR and FQNEAQ (reference sequence). The length of the CDR3 is 13 residues. CDR3 residues: CASSLAGGYQQYF. The CDR3 coding sequence is TGTGCCAGCAGCTTAGCGGGGGGCTACCAGCAGTACTTC.

Many counts were recorded for this clonotype. The chain links TRBV7-2 to TRBJ2-5; D is unclear. This CDR3 contains 13 residues. Germline CDR1 reads SGHTA; CDR2 reads FQGNSA. Trimming removed 5 bases from V and 0 bases from J, with 7 bases in between. This CDR3 reads CASSPANQETQYF. DNA of the CDR3: TGTGCCAGCAGCCCTGCTAACCAAGAGACCCAGTACTTC.

This clonotype was counted only a few times. The J gene is TRBJ2-1, the V gene TRBV27, with D possibly being TRBD1 (6 bases). CDR1 and CDR2 (germline): MNHEY, SMNVEV (reference sequence). CDR3 size: 16 residues. V lost 0 bases to trimming and J lost 3 bases, with 12 bases between them. In nucleotides, the CDR3 is TGTGCCAGCAGTTTATCATGGACAGCCGTCTACAATGAGCAGTTCTTC. As protein: CASSLSWTAVYNEQFF.

A few counts support this clonotype. This rearrangement joins TRBV6-2 or TRBV6-3 to TRBJ2-1; 9 bases are shared with TRBD2. Germline assignment: CDR1 MNHEY and CDR2 SVGEGT. The CDR3 spans 19 residues. J gave up 8 bases and V 0 bases, and 17 bases lay outside the gene matches. The CDR3 DNA reads TGTGCCAGCAGTTACTCGTTGTGGCCTAGCGGGGTGCGGGCCCATGAGCAGTTCTTC. This codes for CASSYSLWPSGVRAHEQFF.

This clonotype was counted between two and nine times. V is TRBV12-3 or TRBV12-4 and J is TRBJ2-7; TRBD1 aligns across 7 bases. V gave up 4 bases and J gave up 6 bases; unmatched junction bases: 9. The CDR3 has 14 residues. The CDR3 sequence is CASSWGQTGSEQYF. In DNA form, the CDR3 reads TGTGCCAGCAGTTGGGGACAGACTGGGTCCGAGCAGTACTTC.

Ten or more counts support this clonotype. The chain couples TRBV11-2 to TRBJ1-2, with D uncertain. The CDR3 runs to 13 residues. Germline values: CDR1 SGHAT, CDR2 FQNNGV. Trimming pared 4 bases from V and 3 bases from J, leaving 9 bases between. The CDR3 region is CASSSAPDYGYTF. The CDR3 DNA sequence: TGTGCCAGCAGCTCAGCTCCAGACTATGGCTACACCTTC. The full variable domain, in which reference TRBV11-2 and TRBJ1-2 provide the parts outside the CDR3, is EAGVAQSPRYKIIEKRQSVAFWCNPISGHATLYWYQQILGQGPKLLIQFQNNGVVDDSQLPKDRFSAERLKGVDSTLKIQPAKLEDSAVYLCASSSAPDYGYTFGSGTRLTVV.